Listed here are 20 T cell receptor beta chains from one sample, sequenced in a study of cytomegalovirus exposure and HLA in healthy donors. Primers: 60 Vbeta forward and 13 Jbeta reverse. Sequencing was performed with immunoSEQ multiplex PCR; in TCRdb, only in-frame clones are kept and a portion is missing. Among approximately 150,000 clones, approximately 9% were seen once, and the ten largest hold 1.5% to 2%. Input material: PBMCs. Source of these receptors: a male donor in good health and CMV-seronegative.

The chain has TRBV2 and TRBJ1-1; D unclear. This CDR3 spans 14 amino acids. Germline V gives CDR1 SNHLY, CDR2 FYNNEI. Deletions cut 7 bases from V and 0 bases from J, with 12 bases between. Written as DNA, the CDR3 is TGTGCCAGCATGGGAGGGAATTTGAACACTGAAGCTTTCTTT. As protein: CASMGGNLNTEAFF.

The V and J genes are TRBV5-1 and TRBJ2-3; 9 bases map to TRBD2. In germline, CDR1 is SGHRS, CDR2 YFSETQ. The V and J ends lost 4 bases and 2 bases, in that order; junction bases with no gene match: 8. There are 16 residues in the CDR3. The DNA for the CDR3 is TGCGCCAGCAGCGCACCTAGCGGGATCTTCACAGATACGCAGTATTTT. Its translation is CASSAPSGIFTDTQYF.

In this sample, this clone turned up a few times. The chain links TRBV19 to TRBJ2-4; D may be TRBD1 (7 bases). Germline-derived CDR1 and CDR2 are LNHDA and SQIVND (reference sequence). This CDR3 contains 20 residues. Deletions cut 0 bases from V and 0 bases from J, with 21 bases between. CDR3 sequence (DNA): TGTGCCAGTAGTATAGAGGGGGGACAGCGCTCTTTCCTAGCCAAAAACATTCAGTACTTC. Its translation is CASSIEGGQRSFLAKNIQYF.

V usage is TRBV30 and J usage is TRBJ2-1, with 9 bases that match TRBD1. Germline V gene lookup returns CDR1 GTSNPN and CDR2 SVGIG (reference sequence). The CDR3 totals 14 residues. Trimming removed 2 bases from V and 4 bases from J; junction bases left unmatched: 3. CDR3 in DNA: TGTGCCTGGAGTACTGGACAGGGGTACAATGAGCAGTTCTTC. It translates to CAWSTGQGYNEQFF.

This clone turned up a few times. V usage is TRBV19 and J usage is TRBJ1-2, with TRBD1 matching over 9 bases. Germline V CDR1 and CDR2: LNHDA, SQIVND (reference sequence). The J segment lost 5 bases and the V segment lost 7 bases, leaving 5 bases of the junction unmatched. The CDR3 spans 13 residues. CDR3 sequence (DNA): TGTGCCAGTAAGGAGGGACAGGGATATGGCTACACCTTC. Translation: CASKEGQGYGYTF.

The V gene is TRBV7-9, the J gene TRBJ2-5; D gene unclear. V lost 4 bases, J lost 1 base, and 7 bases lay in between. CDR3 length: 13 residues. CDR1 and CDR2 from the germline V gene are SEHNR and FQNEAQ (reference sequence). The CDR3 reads CASSSPVQETQYF. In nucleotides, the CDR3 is TGTGCCAGCAGCTCACCAGTCCAAGAGACCCAGTACTTC.

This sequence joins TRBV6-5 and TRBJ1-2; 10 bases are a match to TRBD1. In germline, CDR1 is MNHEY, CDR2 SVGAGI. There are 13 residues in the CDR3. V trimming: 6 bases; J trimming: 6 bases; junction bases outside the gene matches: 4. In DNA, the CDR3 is TGTGCCAGCAGGAGACAGGGGGCCAATGGCTACACCTTC. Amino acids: CASRRQGANGYTF.

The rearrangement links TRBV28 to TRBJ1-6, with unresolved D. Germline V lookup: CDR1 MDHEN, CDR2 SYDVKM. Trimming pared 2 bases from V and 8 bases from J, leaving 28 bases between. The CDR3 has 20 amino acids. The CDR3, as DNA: TGTGCCAGCAGTTTAGCGGCGGGGAGGATTTTAACGGGGTTGGATTCACCCCTCCACTTT. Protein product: CASSLAAGRILTGLDSPLHF.

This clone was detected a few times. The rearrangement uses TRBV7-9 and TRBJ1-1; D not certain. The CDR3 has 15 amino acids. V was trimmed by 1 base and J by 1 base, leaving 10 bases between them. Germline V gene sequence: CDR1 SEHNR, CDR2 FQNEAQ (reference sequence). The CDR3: CASSLVSAGNTEAFF. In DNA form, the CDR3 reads TGTGCCAGCAGCTTAGTCTCGGCAGGGAACACTGAAGCTTTCTTT.

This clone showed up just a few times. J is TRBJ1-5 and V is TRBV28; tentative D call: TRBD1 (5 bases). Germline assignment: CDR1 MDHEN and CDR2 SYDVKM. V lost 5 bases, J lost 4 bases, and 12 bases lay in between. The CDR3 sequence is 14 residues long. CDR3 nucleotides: TGTGCCAGCAGTACACGACGGGGGAATCAGCCCCAGCATTTT. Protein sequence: CASSTRRGNQPQHF.

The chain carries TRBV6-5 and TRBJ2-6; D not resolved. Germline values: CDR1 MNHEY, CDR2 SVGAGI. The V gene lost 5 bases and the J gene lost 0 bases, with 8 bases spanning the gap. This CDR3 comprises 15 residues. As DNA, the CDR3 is TGTGCCAGCAGTCCTTGGAGCTCTGGGGCCAACGTCCTGACTTTC. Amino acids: CASSPWSSGANVLTF.

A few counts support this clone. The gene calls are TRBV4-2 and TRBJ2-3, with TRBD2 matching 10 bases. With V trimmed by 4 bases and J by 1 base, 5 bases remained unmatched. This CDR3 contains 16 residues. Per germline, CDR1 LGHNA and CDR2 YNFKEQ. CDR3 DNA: TGTGCCAGCAGCCCCTTCCTAGCGGGGGGCACAGATACGCAGTATTTT. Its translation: CASSPFLAGGTDTQYF.

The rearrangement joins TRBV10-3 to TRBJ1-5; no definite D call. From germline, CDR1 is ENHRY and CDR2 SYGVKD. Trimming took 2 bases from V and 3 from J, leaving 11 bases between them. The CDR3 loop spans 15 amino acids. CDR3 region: CAISEVGGLNQPQHF. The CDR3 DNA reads TGTGCCATCAGTGAGGTAGGAGGACTCAATCAGCCCCAGCATTTT.

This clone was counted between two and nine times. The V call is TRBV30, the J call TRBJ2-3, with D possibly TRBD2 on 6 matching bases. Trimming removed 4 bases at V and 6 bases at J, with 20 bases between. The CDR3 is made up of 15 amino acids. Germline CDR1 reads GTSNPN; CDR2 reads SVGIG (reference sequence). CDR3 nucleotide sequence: TGTGCCTGGACCAAGGGGACTGGATCGGGTGATACGCAGTATTTT. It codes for CAWTKGTGSGDTQYF.

CDR3 region: CASSFGTGYSYEQYF. CDR3 sequence (DNA): TGTGCCAGCAGCTTCGGGACAGGCTACTCCTACGAGCAGTACTTC. The V and J genes are TRBV5-8 and TRBJ2-5, with TRBD1 matching over 8 bases. The J call may be in error: the DNA end matches TRBJ2-7 better. The germline CDR1 and CDR2 sequences are SGHTS and YDEGEE. CDR3 length: 15 residues.

In DNA form, the CDR3 reads TGTGCCAGCAGCGAATTTTACAGGGCTAACACTGAAGCTTTCTTT. Its protein product is CASSEFYRANTEAFF. This chain joins TRBV28 and TRBJ1-1; maybe TRBD1 (6 bases). V was shortened by 6 bases and J by 2 bases, with 16 bases between the two germline ends. The germline CDR1 and CDR2 sequences are MDHEN and SYDVKM. The CDR3 covers 15 residues.

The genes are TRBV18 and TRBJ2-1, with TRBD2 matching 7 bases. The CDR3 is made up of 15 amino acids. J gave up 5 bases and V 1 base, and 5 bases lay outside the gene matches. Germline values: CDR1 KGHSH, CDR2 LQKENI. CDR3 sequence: CASSPRREGNNEQFF. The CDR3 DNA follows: TGTGCCAGCTCACCACGCAGGGAGGGCAACAATGAGCAGTTCTTC.

The CDR3 region is CATTKGDTTYEQYF. In DNA form, the CDR3 reads TGTGCCACCACCAAAGGGGACACCACCTACGAGCAGTACTTC. The rearrangement joins TRBV15 to TRBJ2-7; possible D gene TRBD1, 6 bases. V was shortened by 7 bases and J by 2 bases, with 15 bases between the two germline ends. This CDR3 region has 14 residues. The germline CDR1 and CDR2 sequences are LNHNV and YYDKDF (reference sequence).

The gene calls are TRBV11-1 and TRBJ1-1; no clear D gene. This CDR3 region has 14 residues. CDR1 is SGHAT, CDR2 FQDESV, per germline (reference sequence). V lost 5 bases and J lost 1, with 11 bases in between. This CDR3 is CASSNGERNTEAFF. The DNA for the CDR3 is TGTGCCAGCAGCAACGGGGAAAGGAACACTGAAGCTTTCTTT.

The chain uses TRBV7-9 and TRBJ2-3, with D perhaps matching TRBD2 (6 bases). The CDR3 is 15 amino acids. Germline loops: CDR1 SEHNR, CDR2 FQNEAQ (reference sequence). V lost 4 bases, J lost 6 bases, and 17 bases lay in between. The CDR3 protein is CASSSGFLRGDTQYF. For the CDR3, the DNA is TGTGCCAGCAGCTCCGGGTTCCTCCGGGGGGATACGCAGTATTTT. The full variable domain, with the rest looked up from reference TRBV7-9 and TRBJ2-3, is DTGVSQNPRHKITKRGQNVTFRCDPISEHNRLYWYRQTLGQGPEFLTYFQNEAQLEKSRLLSDRFSAERPKGSFSTLEIQRTEQGDSAMYLCASSSGFLRGDTQYFGPGTRLTVL.